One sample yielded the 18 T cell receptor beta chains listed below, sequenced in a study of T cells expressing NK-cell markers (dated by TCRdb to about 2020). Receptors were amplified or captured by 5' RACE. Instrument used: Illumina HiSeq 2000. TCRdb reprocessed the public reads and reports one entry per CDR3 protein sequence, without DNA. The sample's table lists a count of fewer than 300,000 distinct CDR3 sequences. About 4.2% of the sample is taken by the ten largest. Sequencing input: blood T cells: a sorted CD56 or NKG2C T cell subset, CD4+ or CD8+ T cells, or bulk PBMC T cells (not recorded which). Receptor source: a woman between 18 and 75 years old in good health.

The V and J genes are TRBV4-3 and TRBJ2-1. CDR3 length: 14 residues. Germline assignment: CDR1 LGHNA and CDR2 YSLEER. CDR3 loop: CASSQATYNNEQFF.

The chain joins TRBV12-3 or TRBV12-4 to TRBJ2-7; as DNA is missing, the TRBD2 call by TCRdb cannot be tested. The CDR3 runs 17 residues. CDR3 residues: CASSPGGGSGILYEQYF.

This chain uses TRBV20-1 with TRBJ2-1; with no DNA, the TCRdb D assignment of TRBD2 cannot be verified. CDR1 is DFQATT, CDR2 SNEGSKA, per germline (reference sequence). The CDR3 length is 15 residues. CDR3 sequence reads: CSAPLSGRVYNEQFF.

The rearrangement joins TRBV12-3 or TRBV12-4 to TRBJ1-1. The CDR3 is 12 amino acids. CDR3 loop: CASTLRGTEAFF.

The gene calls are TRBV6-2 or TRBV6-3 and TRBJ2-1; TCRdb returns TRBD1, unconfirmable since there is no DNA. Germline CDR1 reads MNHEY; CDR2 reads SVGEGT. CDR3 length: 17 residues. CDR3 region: CASSYRPGSRGYNEQFF.

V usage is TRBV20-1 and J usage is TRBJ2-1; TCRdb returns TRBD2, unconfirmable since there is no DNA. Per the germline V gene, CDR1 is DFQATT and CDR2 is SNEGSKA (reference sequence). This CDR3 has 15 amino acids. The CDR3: CSARLPASGYNEQFF.

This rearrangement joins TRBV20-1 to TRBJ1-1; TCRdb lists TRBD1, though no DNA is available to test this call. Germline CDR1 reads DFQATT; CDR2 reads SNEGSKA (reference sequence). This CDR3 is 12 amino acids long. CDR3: CSARRGIHEAFF.

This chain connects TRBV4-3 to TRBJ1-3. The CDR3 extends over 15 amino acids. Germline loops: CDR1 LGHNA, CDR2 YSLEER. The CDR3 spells CASSPGAGGGNTIYF.

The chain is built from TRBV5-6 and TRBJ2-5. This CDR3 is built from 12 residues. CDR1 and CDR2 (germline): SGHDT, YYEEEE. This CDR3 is CASSLSSETQYF.

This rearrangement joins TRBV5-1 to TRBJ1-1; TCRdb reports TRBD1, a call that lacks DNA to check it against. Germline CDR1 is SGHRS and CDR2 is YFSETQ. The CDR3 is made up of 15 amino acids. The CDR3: CASSSRPSGGAGAFF.

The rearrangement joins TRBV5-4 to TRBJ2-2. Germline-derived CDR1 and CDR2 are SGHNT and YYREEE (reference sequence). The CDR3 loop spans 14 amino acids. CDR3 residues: CASSLMANTGELFF.

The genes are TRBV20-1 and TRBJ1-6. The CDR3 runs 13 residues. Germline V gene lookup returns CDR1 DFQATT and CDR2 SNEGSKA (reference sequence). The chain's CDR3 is CSGIDGSKAALHF.

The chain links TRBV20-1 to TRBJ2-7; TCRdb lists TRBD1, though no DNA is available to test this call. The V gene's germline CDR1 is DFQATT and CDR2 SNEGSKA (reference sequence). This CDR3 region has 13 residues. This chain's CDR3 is CSVDRDRSYEQYF.

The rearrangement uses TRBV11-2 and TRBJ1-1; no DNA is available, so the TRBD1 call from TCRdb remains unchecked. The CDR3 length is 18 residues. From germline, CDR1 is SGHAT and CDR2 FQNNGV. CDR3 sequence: CASSRTRGTGKGNTEAFF.

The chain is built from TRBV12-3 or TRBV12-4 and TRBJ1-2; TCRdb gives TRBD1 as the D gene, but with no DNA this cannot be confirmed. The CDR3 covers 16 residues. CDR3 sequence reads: CASRVHQGASDYGYTF.

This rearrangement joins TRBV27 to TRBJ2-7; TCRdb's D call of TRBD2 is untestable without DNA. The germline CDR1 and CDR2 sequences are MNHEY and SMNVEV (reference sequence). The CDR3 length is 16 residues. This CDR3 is CASSFLGLAGGYEQYF.

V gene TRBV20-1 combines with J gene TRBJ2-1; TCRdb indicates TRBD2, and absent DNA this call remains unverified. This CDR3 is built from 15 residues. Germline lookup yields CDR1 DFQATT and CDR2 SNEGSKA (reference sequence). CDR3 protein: CSARWSGRFMNEQFF.

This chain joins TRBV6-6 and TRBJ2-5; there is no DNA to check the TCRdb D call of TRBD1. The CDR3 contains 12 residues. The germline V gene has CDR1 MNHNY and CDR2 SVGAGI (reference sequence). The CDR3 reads CASGQSQETQYF.